One sample yielded the 28 T cell receptor beta chains listed below, sequenced in a study of shared clonotypes between healthy human individuals. Sequencing was performed with immunoSEQ multiplex PCR; in TCRdb, only in-frame clones are kept and a portion is missing. This table has under 1 million clones, roughly 96% appearing once. Positively selected for CCR7, the CD45RO-negative cells used as naive CD8 cells excluded terminally differentiated effector memory CD45RA+ cells. Specimen: naive CD8+ T cells sorted from blood. The source of these receptors is a man aged 30-40 years in good health.

This clone appeared a single time. The V gene is TRBV9, the J gene TRBJ2-5, with 10 bases identical to TRBD2. CDR1 SGDLS and CDR2 YYNGEE come from the germline V gene. This CDR3 has 17 amino acids. V dropped 3 bases and J dropped 2; count of bases not matched to a gene: 10. The CDR3 reads CASSAPLAGGWQETQYF. CDR3 DNA: TGTGCCAGCAGCGCCCCTTTAGCGGGAGGTTGGCAAGAGACCCAGTACTTC.

The V call is TRBV7-8, the J call TRBJ2-1, with TRBD2 matching over 13 bases. Germline V gene lookup returns CDR1 SGHVS and CDR2 FQNEAQ. The CDR3 is 16 amino acids. Unmatched junction bases numbered 9, after V lost 5 bases and J lost 8 bases. CDR3 sequence reads: CASSGKLAGGPHEQFF. The CDR3, as DNA: TGTGCCAGCAGCGGGAAACTAGCGGGAGGGCCTCATGAGCAGTTCTTC.

The rearrangement joins TRBV5-4 to TRBJ2-2, with D unresolved. Trimming stripped 3 bases from V and 6 bases from J, with 6 bases between. Germline-derived CDR1 and CDR2 are SGHNT and YYREEE (reference sequence). This CDR3 is 12 amino acids long. CDR3 in amino acids: CASSWRPGELFF. The DNA for the CDR3 is TGTGCCAGCAGCTGGCGTCCCGGGGAGCTGTTTTTT.

The rearrangement joins TRBV27 to TRBJ2-1, with 11 bases aligning to TRBD2. J was trimmed by 8 bases and V by 5 bases; bases with no gene match: 11. Per germline, CDR1 MNHEY and CDR2 SMNVEV (reference sequence). This CDR3 is built from 16 residues. CDR3 in amino acids: CASSRLGLAVGYEQFF. The CDR3 DNA reads as TGTGCCAGCAGTCGTCTGGGACTAGCGGTGGGCTATGAGCAGTTCTTC.

The V gene is TRBV30, the J gene TRBJ2-5; D possibly uses TRBD1 or TRBD2 (6 bases each). V lost 2 bases and J lost 4, with 11 bases in between. The CDR3 contains 13 residues. Per the germline V gene, CDR1 is GTSNPN and CDR2 is SVGIG (reference sequence). CDR3 DNA sequence: TGTGCCTGGAGTCCGGGGGCCGGAGAGACCCAGTACTTC. It is translated as CAWSPGAGETQYF.

The chain is built from TRBV5-1 and TRBJ1-2; 8 bases align to TRBD1. After removal of 1 base from V and 6 bases from J, the junction contained 14 bases not matched to a gene. Germline V CDR1 and CDR2: SGHRS, YFSETQ. The CDR3 has 17 residues. The CDR3: CASSLTSGTGGRDGYTF. The CDR3 nucleotides read TGCGCCAGCAGCTTGACGTCCGGTACAGGGGGTAGGGATGGCTACACCTTC.

J is TRBJ1-1 and V is TRBV6-5; D gene uncertain. The CDR3 has 13 amino acids. The germline V and J ends were trimmed by 0 bases and 8 bases, with 10 bases remaining between them. Germline V CDR1 and CDR2: MNHEY, SVGAGI. The CDR3 sequence: CASSYSNSQEAFF. The CDR3 DNA reads TGTGCCAGCAGTTACTCGAATAGTCAGGAAGCTTTCTTT.

The gene calls are TRBV11-1 and TRBJ2-3; TRBD1 is a possible D gene (6 bases). Trimming left V 0 bases short and J 4 bases short, with 17 bases between. Germline-derived CDR1 and CDR2 are SGHAT and FQDESV (reference sequence). The CDR3 is made up of 17 amino acids. The CDR3 region is CASSLALRGTAADTQYF. The CDR3 bases are TGTGCCAGCAGCTTAGCCCTAAGGGGGACGGCGGCAGATACGCAGTATTTT.

This chain joins TRBV28 and TRBJ1-3, with D hard to call. V was pared by 7 bases and J by 0 bases, with 7 bases between. Per the germline V gene, CDR1 is MDHEN and CDR2 is SYDVKM. The length of the CDR3 is 13 residues. CDR3 nucleotide sequence: TGTGCCAGCACCATGTCCTCTGGAAACACCATATATTTT. It codes for CASTMSSGNTIYF. The entire variable domain, with the rest obtained from reference TRBV28 and TRBJ1-3, is as follows: DVKVTQSSRYLVKRTGEKVFLECVQDMDHENMFWYRQDPGLGLRLIYFSYDVKMKEKGDIPEGYSVSREKKERFSLILESASTNQTSMYLCASTMSSGNTIYFGEGSWLTVV.

The genes are TRBV29-1 and TRBJ2-1; 13 nucleotides match TRBD2. The CDR3 extends over 18 amino acids. Trimming at V came to 3 bases and at J to 0 bases, leaving 8 bases not matched to a gene. Germline V gene lookup returns CDR1 SQVTM and CDR2 ANQGSEA. The chain's CDR3 is CSVDPGTSGKSSYNEQFF. The DNA of the CDR3 is TGCAGCGTTGACCCCGGGACTAGCGGGAAGAGCTCCTACAATGAGCAGTTCTTC.

The J gene is TRBJ1-1, the V gene TRBV9, with D perhaps TRBD1 (5 bases). The germline V gene encodes CDR1 SGDLS and CDR2 YYNGEE. The CDR3 extends over 18 amino acids. Trimming cost V 4 bases and J 1 base, with 23 bases left between them. The CDR3 loop is CASSPIGGLLTRNTEAFF. The CDR3 region has the DNA TGTGCCAGCAGCCCCATCGGGGGTCTTCTTACAAGGAACACTGAAGCTTTCTTT.

This clone was recorded once. The gene calls are TRBV7-9 and TRBJ2-3, with D perhaps being TRBD1 or TRBD2 (5 bases each). The ends were cut back, 5 bases at V and 1 base at J, with 16 bases in the middle. CDR3 length equals 16 residues. CDR1 is SEHNR and CDR2 is FQNEAQ in the germline V gene (reference sequence). The CDR3 sequence is CASSPGAQAGTDTQYF. In DNA, the CDR3 is TGTGCCAGCAGCCCCGGGGCCCAGGCTGGCACAGATACGCAGTATTTT.

J is TRBJ2-2 and V is TRBV7-2; D is uncertain. V was cut by 6 bases and J by 8 bases, with 13 bases left in between. CDR3 length: 13 amino acids. The germline CDR1 and CDR2 sequences are SGHTA and FQGNSA. The CDR3 DNA sequence: TGTGCCAGCAGGCCGTGGGGTGCTGGGGAGCTGTTTTTT. Its translation is CASRPWGAGELFF.

Regarding this clone: The same CDR3 arises from other DNA sequences in this sample as well. This sequence joins TRBV27 and TRBJ2-3, with D perhaps matching TRBD1 or TRBD2 (5 bases each). V was shortened by 2 bases and J by 0 bases, with 9 bases between the two germline ends. The CDR3 spans 15 residues. Germline assignment: CDR1 MNHEY and CDR2 SMNVEV (reference sequence). CDR3 DNA: TGTGCCAGCAGTTTAGGGGGTCGGAGCACAGATACGCAGTATTTT. The encoded protein is CASSLGGRSTDTQYF.

The rearrangement uses TRBV11-2 and TRBJ2-7, with D maybe TRBD2 (6 bases). From germline, CDR1 is SGHAT and CDR2 FQNNGV. CDR3 length: 15 residues. Trimming removed 5 bases at V and 4 bases at J, with 18 bases between. CDR3 amino acids: CASSLSAPGEYEQYF. In DNA, the CDR3 is TGTGCCAGCAGCCTTAGCGCTCCGGGGGAGTACGAGCAGTACTTC.

This chain uses TRBV5-4 with TRBJ2-7, with D unresolved. V lost 2 bases to trimming and J lost 0 bases, with 9 bases between them. Germline CDR1 is SGHNT and CDR2 is YYREEE (reference sequence). CDR3 length equals 14 residues. The DNA for the CDR3 is TGTGCCAGCAGCTTTTGGTCTTCCTCCTACGAGCAGTACTTC. Its protein product is CASSFWSSSYEQYF.

This sequence joins TRBV7-2 and TRBJ2-1; 9 bases agree with TRBD2. V lost 4 bases to trimming and J lost 0 bases; unmatched junction nucleotides: 13. The germline CDR1 and CDR2 sequences are SGHTA and FQGNSA. The CDR3 is 19 residues long. The CDR3 region is CASSYHKPSGNSSYNEQFF. The CDR3 DNA reads TGTGCCAGCAGCTACCATAAACCTAGCGGGAACAGCTCCTACAATGAGCAGTTCTTC.

Only a few counts were recorded for this clone. The chain carries TRBV11-1 and TRBJ2-1, with D hard to call. The CDR3 length is 13 residues. V lost 3 bases to trimming and J lost 3 bases, with 6 bases between them. Germline lookup yields CDR1 SGHAT and CDR2 FQDESV (reference sequence). The CDR3 region has the DNA TGTGCCAGCAGCTTCGGACGCTACAATGAGCAGTTCTTC. Translation: CASSFGRYNEQFF. Complete variable domain (other parts from reference TRBV11-1 and TRBJ2-1): EAEVAQSPRYKITEKSQAVAFWCDPISGHATLYWYRQILGQGPELLVQFQDESVVDDSQLPKDRFSAERLKGVDSTLKIQPAELGDSAMYLCASSFGRYNEQFFGPGTRLTVL.

The chain uses TRBV29-1 and TRBJ2-7; TRBD2 matches at 16 bases. The germline V gene has CDR1 SQVTM and CDR2 ANQGSEA. This CDR3 is 14 amino acids long. Trimming at V came to 7 bases and at J to 2 bases, leaving 2 bases not matched to a gene. CDR3 nucleotide sequence: TGCAGCGCGGGGACTAGCGGGAGGGCCTACGAGCAGTACTTC. This sequence encodes CSAGTSGRAYEQYF.

The chain uses TRBV14 and TRBJ2-5; TRBD2 matches 8 bases. Germline V lookup: CDR1 SGHDN, CDR2 FVKESK. The CDR3 covers 17 residues. The junction had 6 bases not matched to a gene; V was cut back by 0 bases and J by 0 bases. The DNA of the CDR3 is TGTGCCAGCAGCCAAGAGGTAGCGGGAAAGTACCAAGAGACCCAGTACTTC. It translates to CASSQEVAGKYQETQYF.

The CDR3 region is CASSLGPRDRLTDTQYF. The CDR3 nucleotides read TGTGCCAGCAGCTTAGGGCCCCGGGACAGACTCACAGATACGCAGTATTTT. The chain recombines TRBV11-2 with TRBJ2-3, with TRBD1 identical over 7 bases. The germline gives CDR1 SGHAT, CDR2 FQNNGV. Trimming removed 1 base from V and 2 bases from J; junction bases left unmatched: 9. The CDR3 totals 17 residues.

The rearrangement links TRBV27 to TRBJ2-1; TRBD2 aligns across 8 bases. Trimming took 5 bases from V and 5 from J; bases not matched to a gene: 8. The CDR3 has 15 residues. Germline V CDR1 and CDR2: MNHEY, SMNVEV (reference sequence). The CDR3 spells CASSIASGWNNEQFF. Here the CDR3 DNA reads TGTGCCAGCAGTATAGCTAGCGGGTGGAACAATGAGCAGTTCTTC.

The chain joins TRBV20-1 to TRBJ1-2, with D tentatively TRBD1 (5 bases). Trimming left V 8 bases short and J 6 bases short, with 10 bases between. CDR1 DFQATT and CDR2 SNEGSKA come from the germline V gene (reference sequence). CDR3 length: 10 residues. The CDR3 DNA reads TGCAGTTTCGAAGGGGATGGCTACACCTTC. Translation: CSFEGDGYTF.

J is TRBJ2-7 and V is TRBV28, with D tentatively TRBD2 (5 bases). V lost 5 bases and J lost 5, with 10 bases in between. This CDR3 region has 12 residues. Germline CDR1 is MDHEN and CDR2 is SYDVKM. CDR3 in amino acids: CASSPSEDEQYF. CDR3 in DNA: TGTGCCAGCAGTCCCTCGGAGGACGAGCAGTACTTC.

The chain has TRBV9 and TRBJ2-3; 12 nucleotides agree with TRBD2. V trimming: 1 base; J trimming: 0 bases; junction bases outside the gene matches: 6. CDR1 is SGDLS and CDR2 is YYNGEE in the germline V gene. The CDR3 covers 18 residues. CDR3 sequence: CASSVSLAGGPSTDTQYF. CDR3 coding DNA: TGTGCCAGCAGCGTAAGCCTAGCGGGAGGGCCAAGCACAGATACGCAGTATTTT.

This rearrangement joins TRBV27 to TRBJ2-7; TRBD2 aligns across 10 bases. The length of the CDR3 is 16 residues. CDR1 is MNHEY and CDR2 is SMNVEV in the germline V gene (reference sequence). V was clipped by 8 bases and J by 4 bases; unmatched bases: 14. This CDR3 reads CASLTTSASGSYEQYF. CDR3 coding DNA: TGTGCCAGCTTGACTACCTCGGCTAGCGGGAGTTACGAGCAGTACTTC.

This chain connects TRBV6-6 to TRBJ2-3; D may be TRBD2 (6 bases). Looked up from germline, CDR1 is MNHNY and CDR2 is SVGAGI (reference sequence). Trimming pared 5 bases from V and 6 bases from J, leaving 15 bases between. This CDR3 has 14 amino acids. The CDR3 region is CASSPVTSSDTQYF. CDR3 bases: TGTGCCAGCAGTCCGGTGACTAGTTCGGATACGCAGTATTTT.

The chain couples TRBV18 to TRBJ1-1; D gene uncertain. The ends were cut back, 3 bases at V and 8 bases at J, with 16 bases in the middle. This CDR3 comprises 14 residues. From germline, CDR1 is KGHSH and CDR2 LQKENI. CDR3 sequence reads: CASSPVGNWLEAFF. Written as DNA, the CDR3 is TGTGCCAGCTCACCTGTAGGGAACTGGCTAGAAGCTTTCTTT.